Listed below are T cell receptor beta chains from one sample, sequenced in a study of CD8+CD57+ T cells in acquired aplastic anemia. TCRdb fed the reads into MiXCR, producing one record per CDR3 protein. The sample holds approximately 98,000 distinct CDR3 sequences, around half seen once. What was sequenced was sorted CD4+, CD8+, or CD8+CD57+ T cells (not recorded which) from PBMCs. Receptors were obtained from a human donor in good health, serving as a control. CDR3s include the opening cysteine and the closing phenylalanine or tryptophan. D genes are given only for firm matches. Clone size is shown for a subset of rows, as once, few, many or a class of expanded clone.

d_gene	v_gene	j_gene	abundance	CDR3aa	CDR3nt
TRBD1	TRBV20-1	TRBJ1-1	many	CSARDFRDRVTEAFF	TGCAGTGCTAGAGATTTCCGAGACAGGGTCACTGAAGCTTTCTTT
TRBD2	TRBV5-6	TRBJ2-2	-	CASSWLAGEPTGELFF	TGTGCCAGCAGCTGGTTGGCGGGGGAGCCTACCGGGGAGCTGTTTTTT
-	TRBV5-4	TRBJ2-1	many	CASSLEGGSSYNEQFF	TGTGCCAGCAGCTTGGAAGGGGGGAGCTCCTACAATGAGCAGTTCTTC
-	TRBV5-4	TRBJ1-2	many	CASSKQGWGYTF	TGTGCCAGCAGCAAGCAGGGTTGGGGCTACACCTTC
-	TRBV29-1	TRBJ2-7	few	CSVEEAGSMGEQYF	TGCAGCGTTGAAGAGGCAGGGTCTATGGGGGAGCAGTACTTC
TRBD1	TRBV12-3/TRBV12-4	TRBJ1-1	-	CASSFLDRETEAFF	TGTGCCAGCAGTTTTCTGGACAGGGAAACTGAAGCTTTCTTT
-	TRBV25-1	TRBJ1-2	few	CASSPRTGDTASGDYGYTF	TGTGCCAGCAGTCCGCGCACCGGGGACACGGCCAGTGGGGACTATGGCTACACCTTC
TRBD1	TRBV5-1	TRBJ1-5	-	CASSLDPWTGGVGNQPQHF	TGCGCCAGCAGCTTGGATCCTTGGACAGGGGGCGTAGGCAATCAGCCCCAGCATTTT
TRBD1	TRBV9	TRBJ1-6	-	CASSDEGQGVDSPLHF	TGTGCCAGCAGCGACGAGGGACAGGGGGTGGATTCACCCCTCCACTTT
-	TRBV29-1	TRBJ2-7	-	CSVAAGNAYEQYF	TGCAGCGTTGCGGCAGGGAACGCCTACGAGCAGTACTTC
-	TRBV9	TRBJ2-7	-	CASSSGASYEQYF	TGTGCCAGCAGCTCCGGGGCATCCTACGAGCAGTACTTC
-	TRBV10-3	TRBJ1-5	-	CASSERYSNQPQHF	TGTGCCAGCAGTGAAAGGTATAGCAATCAGCCCCAGCATTTT
TRBD1	TRBV10-2	TRBJ1-2	many	CASSDGSGGSDGYTF	TGCGCCAGCAGTGATGGGTCAGGGGGATCGGATGGCTACACCTTC
-	TRBV9	TRBJ1-1	many	CASSVGWANYEAFF	TGTGCCAGCAGCGTAGGTTGGGCCAACTATGAAGCTTTCTTT
-	TRBV2	TRBJ1-1	many	CASSGGEARNTEAFF	TGTGCCAGCAGTGGTGGGGAGGCCCGGAACACTGAAGCTTTCTTT